Shown below are 27 T cell receptor beta chains from a single sample sequenced in a study of shared clonotypes between healthy human individuals. Generated by immunoSEQ multiplex PCR, the TCRdb table keeps only in-frame clones and is missing some. In the table there are around 2.3 million clones, approximately 96% of which are singletons. The material sequenced was naive CD4+ T cells sorted from blood. The subset here: CD45RA+ positively selected. These receptors were obtained from a man younger than 35 in good health.

This clone was observed a single time. This chain links TRBV29-1 with TRBJ2-7; TRBD1 might be the D (5 bases). CDR3 length: 16 residues. Germline lookup yields CDR1 SQVTM and CDR2 ANQGSEA. The V and J ends lost 5 bases and 5 bases respectively, with 25 bases between them. The CDR3 DNA sequence: TGCAGCGTTAAGGAAGGCGTAGAGTGGGGCGTCAACGAGCAGTACTTC. Translated, it gives CSVKEGVEWGVNEQYF.

The chain carries TRBV5-4 and TRBJ2-5, with D maybe TRBD2 (6 bases). CDR1 is SGHNT and CDR2 is YYREEE in the germline V gene (reference sequence). The CDR3 loop spans 14 amino acids. The germline V and J ends were trimmed by 0 bases and 1 base, with 7 bases remaining between them. CDR3 sequence reads: CASSLVEGQETQYF. The DNA for the CDR3 is TGTGCCAGCAGCTTGGTGGAGGGCCAAGAGACCCAGTACTTC. The full variable domain, with the rest looked up from reference TRBV5-4 and TRBJ2-5, is ETGVTQSPTHLIKTRGQQVTLRCSSQSGHNTVSWYQQALGQGPQFIFQYYREEENGRGNFPPRFSGLQFPNYSSELNVNALELDDSALYLCASSLVEGQETQYFGPGTRLLVL.

The genes are TRBV5-4 and TRBJ1-3; a weak D match, TRBD1 (5 bases). From germline, CDR1 is SGHNT and CDR2 YYREEE (reference sequence). Deletions cut 5 bases from V and 0 bases from J, with 9 bases between. This CDR3 has 14 residues. This CDR3 reads CASRKGISGNTIYF. In nucleotides, the CDR3 is TGTGCCAGCAGAAAGGGGATCTCTGGAAACACCATATATTTT.

The chain employs TRBV18 and TRBJ1-6; D unresolved. The V end was cut by 3 bases, the J end by 9 bases, with 15 bases between. This CDR3 contains 15 residues. Germline values: CDR1 KGHSH, CDR2 LQKENI. CDR3 nucleotides: TGTGCCAGCTCACCGTTCGAGGACGCAGTTTCACCCCTCCACTTT. Amino acid sequence: CASSPFEDAVSPLHF.

This clone was picked up a small number of times. The chain has TRBV19 and TRBJ1-5, with 7 bases fitting TRBD1. The CDR3 totals 13 residues. J was trimmed by 5 bases and V by 5 bases; bases with no gene match: 3. CDR1 LNHDA and CDR2 SQIVND come from the germline V gene (reference sequence). The CDR3 nucleotides read TGTGCCAGTAGTCCAGGGGGTGATCAGCCCCAGCATTTT. It is translated as CASSPGGDQPQHF.

The chain recombines TRBV5-1 with TRBJ1-2, with D tentatively TRBD1 (6 bases). The CDR3 sequence is 13 residues long. The V and J ends lost 5 bases and 8 bases respectively, with 16 bases between them. CDR1 is SGHRS, CDR2 YFSETQ, per germline. In DNA form, the CDR3 reads TGCGCCAGCAGACCCGCAGGGGCGTGGGGCTACACCTTC. This sequence encodes CASRPAGAWGYTF. The full variable domain, with the rest looked up from reference TRBV5-1 and TRBJ1-2, is KAGVTQTPRYLIKTRGQQVTLSCSPISGHRSVSWYQQTPGQGLQFLFEYFSETQRNKGNFPGRFSGRQFSNSRSEMNVSTLELGDSALYLCASRPAGAWGYTFGSGTRLTVV.

V is TRBV18 and J is TRBJ1-1; a possible D gene is TRBD1 (6 bases). This CDR3 spans 15 amino acids. The germline V gene has CDR1 KGHSH and CDR2 LQKENI. The ends were cut back, 4 bases at V and 4 bases at J, with 16 bases in the middle. The CDR3 DNA reads as TGTGCCAGCTCACAAGACAGGTCGGTAGGCACTGAAGCTTTCTTT. Translating it yields CASSQDRSVGTEAFF.

This clone was detected only once. This sequence joins TRBV6-5 and TRBJ2-7; possible D gene TRBD2, 7 bases. This CDR3 has 13 residues. V lost 6 bases and J 7 bases, leaving 16 bases between the germline ends. Germline-derived CDR1 and CDR2 are MNHEY and SVGAGI. CDR3 DNA sequence: TGTGCCAGCAGCCGAGCGGAGGGGGGGGAGCAGTACTTC. Its protein is CASSRAEGGEQYF.

Notes on this clone: The sample has other DNA sequences that encode this CDR3 too. The rearrangement uses TRBV29-1 and TRBJ2-7; TRBD1 matches at 8 bases. Germline assignment: CDR1 SQVTM and CDR2 ANQGSEA. The CDR3 consists of 12 residues. V was pared by 6 bases and J by 2 bases, with 3 bases of the junction left unmatched. CDR3 amino acids: CSVGDRTYEQYF. For the CDR3, the DNA is TGCAGCGTAGGGGACAGGACCTACGAGCAGTACTTC.

V and J are TRBV5-4 and TRBJ2-7; 7 positions agree with TRBD1. The V segment lost 4 bases and the J segment 2 bases; nucleotides outside the gene matches: 6. The CDR3 is 14 amino acids. Germline V gene lookup returns CDR1 SGHNT and CDR2 YYREEE (reference sequence). This CDR3 reads CASSQDRWAYEQYF. CDR3 nucleotides: TGTGCCAGCAGCCAGGACAGGTGGGCCTACGAGCAGTACTTC.

V usage is TRBV4-1 and J usage is TRBJ1-3; a possible D gene is TRBD1 (5 bases). This CDR3 contains 15 residues. CDR1 and CDR2 from the germline V gene are MGHRA and YSYEKL. Between the trimmed V and J ends, which lost 1 base and 0 bases, there was a span of 7 bases. CDR3 protein: CASSQGQGSGNTIYF. The CDR3 DNA follows: TGCGCCAGCAGCCAAGGGCAGGGCTCTGGAAACACCATATATTTT.

The chain is built from TRBV6-4 and TRBJ1-6; the D gene is possibly TRBD1 (5 bases). CDR1 MRHNA and CDR2 SNTAGT come from the germline V gene. The V and J ends lost 7 bases and 5 bases respectively, with 12 bases between them. This CDR3 spans 14 amino acids. CDR3 region: CASKGSANNSPLHF. The CDR3 coding sequence is TGTGCCAGCAAGGGGTCAGCCAATAATTCACCCCTCCACTTT.

The sample holds one count of this clone. This chain uses TRBV30 with TRBJ2-5, with D possibly being TRBD1 (5 bases). The CDR3 is 14 amino acids. Germline CDR1 GTSNPN, CDR2 SVGIG (reference sequence). The germline V and J ends were trimmed by 7 bases and 9 bases, with 24 bases remaining between them. The CDR3 DNA sequence: TGTGCCTCTATGCAGGGCAGGACGAGCCAGCCCCAGTACTTC. Translation gives CASMQGRTSQPQYF.

V is TRBV2 and J is TRBJ1-2; 7 nucleotides align to TRBD1. V was pared by 5 bases and J by 11 bases, with 5 bases of the junction left unmatched. CDR1 SNHLY and CDR2 FYNNEI come from the germline V gene. CDR3 length: 11 amino acids. The CDR3 DNA sequence: TGTGCCAGCAGTTCGGCAGGGGGGTACACCTTC. Protein: CASSSAGGYTF.

The rearrangement joins TRBV30 to TRBJ2-1, with D tentatively TRBD1 (5 bases). The CDR3 has 15 residues. Trimming removed 1 base from V and 9 bases from J, with 19 bases in between. In germline, CDR1 is GTSNPN, CDR2 SVGIG (reference sequence). CDR3 DNA sequence: TGTGCCTGGAGTGCGGACACAAGGGTGTACGTTGAGCAGTTCTTC. The encoded protein is CAWSADTRVYVEQFF.

The chain recombines TRBV29-1 with TRBJ2-5; D unresolved. This CDR3 region has 12 residues. Trimming took off 3 bases at V and 4 bases at J, with 9 bases between the two ends. Germline V CDR1 and CDR2: SQVTM, ANQGSEA. CDR3 region: CSVEWATETQYF. CDR3 nucleotides: TGCAGCGTTGAGTGGGCTACAGAGACCCAGTACTTC.

This clone was seen once. The chain uses TRBV27 and TRBJ2-2; unclear D gene. This CDR3 is 16 amino acids long. Trimming took 2 bases from V and 0 from J, leaving 10 bases between them. Germline V gene sequence: CDR1 MNHEY, CDR2 SMNVEV (reference sequence). The CDR3 reads CASSLNIVANTGELFF. As DNA, the CDR3 is TGTGCCAGCAGTTTAAACATAGTCGCGAACACCGGGGAGCTGTTTTTT.

The CDR3 DNA sequence: TGTGCCAGCAGCCTGGGCGGGCCTCGAACTAACTATGGCTACACCTTC. Protein: CASSLGGPRTNYGYTF. This chain uses TRBV5-4 with TRBJ1-2; D not certain. The V and J ends lost 4 bases and 0 bases respectively, with 16 bases between them. This CDR3 has 16 residues. CDR1 is SGHNT, CDR2 YYREEE, per germline (reference sequence).

This rearrangement joins TRBV10-1 to TRBJ2-1; D ambiguous. Trimming left V 4 bases short and J 0 bases short, with 7 bases between. The germline V gene has CDR1 WNHNN and CDR2 SYGVQD (reference sequence). This CDR3 has 14 residues. The CDR3 loop is CASSGGISYNEQFF. As DNA, the CDR3 is TGCGCCAGCAGTGGCGGAATCTCCTACAATGAGCAGTTCTTC.

This clone was seen once. The chain links TRBV5-1 to TRBJ2-7; D gene uncertain. This CDR3 is built from 16 residues. Germline CDR1 and CDR2: SGHRS and YFSETQ. Trimming left V 2 bases short and J 0 bases short, with 15 bases between. The CDR3 here is CASSFTDGIFSYEQYF. CDR3 bases: TGCGCCAGCAGCTTTACGGACGGAATCTTCTCCTACGAGCAGTACTTC.

J is TRBJ1-6 and V is TRBV28, with a tentative D call TRBD1 (5 bases). Germline V gene data show CDR1 as MDHEN and CDR2 as SYDVKM. The CDR3 loop spans 15 amino acids. Trimming cost V 7 bases and J 6 bases, with 16 bases left between them. CDR3 coding DNA: TGTGCCAGCATTCTCACGGGGGGGGTTAATTCACCCCTCCACTTT. Translation gives CASILTGGVNSPLHF.

V is TRBV30 and J is TRBJ2-3; D is possibly TRBD1 or TRBD2 (5 bases each). V was pared by 0 bases and J by 3 bases, with 13 bases between. The germline V gene encodes CDR1 GTSNPN and CDR2 SVGIG (reference sequence). The CDR3 is 15 residues long. The CDR3 sequence: CAWSVARWGTDTQYF. The CDR3 region has the DNA TGTGCCTGGAGTGTGGCCCGTTGGGGGACAGATACGCAGTATTTT. Drawing the rest from reference TRBV30 and TRBJ2-3, the complete variable domain is SQTIHQWPATLVQPVGSPLSLECTVEGTSNPNLYWYRQAAGRGLQLLFYSVGIGQISSEVPQNLSASRPQDRQFILSSKKLLLSDSGFYLCAWSVARWGTDTQYFGPGTRLTVL.

This clone showed up just once. V is TRBV6-5 and J is TRBJ2-7; D might be TRBD1 (6 bases). Germline CDR1 MNHEY, CDR2 SVGAGI. The CDR3 totals 13 residues. V shed 6 bases and J shed 1 base, with 10 bases lying between them. CDR3 nucleotides: TGTGCCAGCAGGTACAGGGAATCCTACGAGCAGTACTTC. As protein: CASRYRESYEQYF.

This sequence joins TRBV5-1 and TRBJ2-7; D unclear. CDR1 and CDR2 from the germline V gene are SGHRS and YFSETQ. This CDR3 has 15 residues. Deletions cut 0 bases from V and 2 bases from J, with 12 bases between. CDR3 bases: TGCGCCAGCAGCTTGGGAGCCTACCCCCCCTACGAGCAGTACTTC. It is translated as CASSLGAYPPYEQYF. The whole variable domain, filled in from reference TRBV5-1 and TRBJ2-7, reads KAGVTQTPRYLIKTRGQQVTLSCSPISGHRSVSWYQQTPGQGLQFLFEYFSETQRNKGNFPGRFSGRQFSNSRSEMNVSTLELGDSALYLCASSLGAYPPYEQYFGPGTRLTVT.

The J gene is TRBJ2-7, the V gene TRBV11-1; TRBD2 might be the D (6 bases). Trimming stripped 5 bases from V and 6 bases from J, with 26 bases between. The CDR3 loop spans 17 amino acids. CDR1 SGHAT and CDR2 FQDESV come from the germline V gene (reference sequence). CDR3 DNA: TGTGCCAGCAGCAACCAGCCAAGGCCCCTGCGGGGTTTCGAGCAGTACTTC. Encoded protein: CASSNQPRPLRGFEQYF.

In its sample, this clone was seen once. V and J are TRBV6-6 and TRBJ2-2; D is undetermined. Germline CDR1 is MNHNY and CDR2 is SVGAGI (reference sequence). The V end was cut by 7 bases, the J end by 5 bases, with 17 bases between. The CDR3 loop spans 15 amino acids. The DNA for the CDR3 is TGTGCCAGCACGGTGAGACCCGAAGGTACCGGGGAGCTGTTTTTT. It specifies CASTVRPEGTGELFF.

V is TRBV19 and J is TRBJ1-5, with 7 positions matching TRBD1. The V and J ends lost 7 bases and 6 bases, in that order; junction bases with no gene match: 9. The CDR3 is made up of 14 amino acids. CDR1 is LNHDA and CDR2 is SQIVND in the germline V gene (reference sequence). CDR3 DNA: TGTGCCAGTAAACAGGGGTTGTCGCGTCAGCCCCAGCATTTT. Translation gives CASKQGLSRQPQHF.